This T cell receptor beta chain was captured by sequencing in a study of CD8+CD57+ T cells in acquired aplastic anemia (dated by TCRdb to the late 2010s). Some background on the complete study: On average, sorted CD4+ and CD8+ cells yielded 3.2 ug of extracted DNA, with a range of about 0.19 to 30 ug. CD8+CD57+ expansion was defined as a frequency above the mean frequency observed in healthy subjects.

Details on this clonotype: Its binding antigen is unknown. Qualities for individual bases were not recorded, and no much larger clone is one base off.

The paper's findings and limits, for the study overall: Between patients and healthy controls, no significant difference in CD8+ Simpson's diversity was found (P=0.060). Roughly 29 CD8+ CDR3 sequences were shared between patients and controls but appeared highly expressed in patients and within their immunodominant clones.

Genomic DNA served as template for TCR beta VDJ combination and CDR3 sequence profiling. An Illumina HiSeq 2000 was the platform used for TCR repertoire sequencing. In the original analysis: Repertoire assessment relied on Simpson's diversity index, CDR3 size and DJ length profiles, and TRBV/TRBJ rearrangement plots. The most abundant DNA sequence in the deep sequencing data was defined as the immunodominant clone. CDR3 amino acid sequences were screened for sharing across subjects and were compared with published repertoires and the VDJdb database. TCRdb took the public reads, trimmed them with fastp at Q25, ran MiXCR for clone calling and kept in-frame beta chains. Each entry merges the rows of one CDR3 protein and shows their most common DNA and genes. The V and J calls were not made by the authors but by TCRdb's processing. The sample has 400,000 to 600,000 distinct CDR3 sequences on record, more than 25% of them singletons. Roughly 0.89% of the sample goes to the ten largest clones.

Trimming costs V 8 bases and J 8 bases, and their ends lie 18 bases apart. From the cysteine through the phenylalanine, the CDR3 covers 12 amino acids. Just the 36-base CDR3 DNA is kept, in frame starting at base 1. Based on the germline V gene, the CDR1 and CDR2 sequences are SQVTM and ANQGSEA. Patients chosen for sequencing had shown expansion of CD8+CD57+ cells by flow cytometry. Every patient had a diagnosis of severe acquired aplastic anemia based on International Study of Aplastic Anemia and Agranulocytosis and Camitta criteria. No therapy had been received by the patients at the time of blood sampling. In this study, sorted CD4+ and CD8+ T cells from the blood of healthy subjects and of severe aplastic anemia patients had their TCR repertoires deep-sequenced. In the USA, patient enrollment took place under clinicaltrials.gov protocols 00001620, 01623167, 00001397, 00071045, 00081523 and 00961064. Ficoll-Paque density gradient centrifugation was used to isolate peripheral blood mononuclear cells. CD4+ and CD8+ T cells were sorted by FACS or magnetic beads before DNA extraction.

The sequence joins TRBV29-1 to TRBJ1-2, with no confident D gene call. Sequenced: sorted CD4+, CD8+, or CD8+CD57+ T cells (not recorded which) from PBMCs. This receptor was taken from a human donor with aplastic anemia. This receptor has the CDR3 CSLEGSYGGYTF. The base sequence is TGCAGCTTGGAGGGCAGCTATGGAGGCTACACCTTC.